This T cell receptor (beta chain) was sequenced during a study of identifying expanded T cells in peripheral blood. The V gene lost 4 bases and the J gene lost 3 bases, with 10 bases spanning the gap. CDR3 length: 13 residues. Per the germline V gene, CDR1 is SNHLY and CDR2 is FYNNEI. Clones were sequenced by immunoSEQ multiplex PCR, and TCRdb holds only the in-frame ones, with some missing. The data show about 90,000 clones, around 88% seen once. V and J are TRBV2 and TRBJ2-7; D is uncertain. The origin of this receptor is a person aged 18 to 69 in good health. Sequences were obtained from blood. DNA for the CDR3: TGTGCCAGCAGTGGGGATGGCAACTACGAGCAGTACTTC. It translates to CASSGDGNYEQYF.